The 13 T cell receptor beta chains in this list originate from one sample, sequenced in a study of CD4 T cells in relation to SARS-CoV-2 and coronaviruses. The antigens of these receptors remain unknown. Before the COVID-19 pandemic, during about 2010-2019, CD4+ T cells were taken from unexposed donors. After ten to eleven days of culture, CD4+ T cells were isolated. Using immunoSEQ multiplex PCR, the repertoire was profiled, and TCRdb retains in-frame clones only, with some absent. The table includes approximately 27,000 clones, roughly 71% detected once. The specimen was CD4+ T cells from PBMCs, cultured in vitro. Receptor source: a human donor in good health.

The V gene is TRBV5-1, the J gene TRBJ1-5, with D tentatively TRBD1 (6 bases). Looked up from germline, CDR1 is SGHRS and CDR2 is YFSETQ. The CDR3 is 15 amino acids. Trimming cost V 4 bases and J 4 bases, with 15 bases left between them. The DNA of the CDR3 is TGCGCCAGCAGCCTAACCGGACAGCTAAATCAGCCCCAGCATTTT. This sequence encodes CASSLTGQLNQPQHF. Variable domain in full (rest from reference TRBV5-1 and TRBJ1-5): KAGVTQTPRYLIKTRGQQVTLSCSPISGHRSVSWYQQTPGQGLQFLFEYFSETQRNKGNFPGRFSGRQFSNSRSEMNVSTLELGDSALYLCASSLTGQLNQPQHFGDGTRLSIL.

This clone was observed a single time. The gene calls are TRBV28 and TRBJ1-5; TRBD1 might be the D (6 bases). The CDR3 runs to 14 residues. Germline V lookup: CDR1 MDHEN, CDR2 SYDVKM. Trimming left V 10 bases short and J 6 bases short, with 19 bases between. DNA for the CDR3: TGTGCCACCGCCGGGGGGGCTTGGGTTCAGCCCCAGCATTTT. Residues: CATAGGAWVQPQHF.

V gene TRBV20-1 combines with J gene TRBJ1-5; possible D gene TRBD1, 5 bases. The germline gives CDR1 DFQATT, CDR2 SNEGSKA (reference sequence). V was cut by 3 bases and J by 1 base, with 7 bases left in between. The CDR3 runs 13 residues. Here the CDR3 reads CSASSGSNQPQHF. The CDR3 region has the DNA TGCAGTGCTAGTTCAGGGAGCAATCAGCCCCAGCATTTT.

The CDR3 protein is CASSPQGVTEAFF. The CDR3 bases are TGTGCCAGCAGCCCGCAGGGGGTTACTGAAGCTTTCTTT. V gene TRBV7-2 combines with J gene TRBJ1-1; 7 bases agree with TRBD1. V gave up 5 bases and J gave up 5 bases; unmatched junction bases: 5. Germline CDR1 and CDR2: SGHTA and FQGNSA. This CDR3 is built from 13 residues.

The CDR3 coding sequence is TGTGCCAGTAGGGGAGGGCGGGATCTCCGCTATGGCTACACCTTC. Its translation: CASRGGRDLRYGYTF. This rearrangement joins TRBV19 to TRBJ1-2; no firm D call. Deletions cut 6 bases from V and 4 bases from J, with 18 bases between. The CDR3 is made up of 15 amino acids. The germline V gene encodes CDR1 LNHDA and CDR2 SQIVND (reference sequence).

This sequence joins TRBV19 and TRBJ2-1; TRBD1 might be the D (5 bases). V was cut by 3 bases and J by 8 bases, with 17 bases left in between. The CDR3 runs to 15 residues. Germline loops: CDR1 LNHDA, CDR2 SQIVND (reference sequence). The CDR3 DNA sequence: TGTGCCAGTAGTATCGACCCTAACAGGTGGGATGAGCAGTTCTTC. Its translation is CASSIDPNRWDEQFF.

V usage is TRBV29-1 and J usage is TRBJ1-2; D unclear. V was trimmed by 3 bases and J by 5 bases, leaving 19 bases between them. The CDR3 sequence is 15 residues long. Germline V gene data show CDR1 as SQVTM and CDR2 as ANQGSEA. CDR3 bases: TGCAGCGTTGACCTCCTTTACCGGGAGGGTTATGGCTACACCTTC. Protein: CSVDLLYREGYGYTF.

This clone came up a few times. CDR3 nucleotides: TGTGCCAGCAAGACAGGGGCTGGGGAGCTGTTTTTT. Amino acids: CASKTGAGELFF. The gene calls are TRBV6-4 and TRBJ2-2; 8 bases agree with TRBD1. The CDR3 is 12 amino acids. V shed 7 bases, J shed 8 bases, and the junction held 3 bases outside the gene matches. CDR1 and CDR2 from the germline V gene are MRHNA and SNTAGT.

The chain has TRBV6-5 and TRBJ2-5; 10 bases match TRBD1. CDR3 size: 15 residues. Looked up from germline, CDR1 is MNHEY and CDR2 is SVGAGI. With 6 bases clipped from V and 5 bases from J, the junction kept 9 bases outside the gene matches. Here the CDR3 DNA reads TGTGCCAGCAGGTCCGGGACAGGGGCGCGGGAGACCCAGTACTTC. It translates to CASRSGTGARETQYF.

The rearrangement uses TRBV7-2 and TRBJ2-3; 10 nucleotides line up with TRBD2. The CDR3 has 15 residues. Germline V gene sequence: CDR1 SGHTA, CDR2 FQGNSA. J was trimmed by 5 bases and V by 6 bases; bases with no gene match: 8. CDR3 coding DNA: TGTGCCAGCAGAGAAGCGGGGGGGCCACAAGATACGCAGTATTTT. Translating it yields CASREAGGPQDTQYF. Full variable domain (missing parts from reference TRBV7-2 and TRBJ2-3): GAGVSQSPSNKVTEKGKDVELRCDPISGHTALYWYRQSLGQGLEFLIYFQGNSAPDKSGLPSDRFSAERTGGSVSTLTIQRTQQEDSAVYLCASREAGGPQDTQYFGPGTRLTVL.

V gene TRBV18 combines with J gene TRBJ1-1; D gene ambiguous. The CDR3 runs 15 residues. Germline CDR1 is KGHSH and CDR2 is LQKENI. Trimming took off 3 bases at V and 1 base at J, with 12 bases between the two ends. The CDR3 bases are TGTGCCAGCTCACCGATGTTGGGAGGGAACACTGAAGCTTTCTTT. Translated, it gives CASSPMLGGNTEAFF.

The chain has TRBV25-1 and TRBJ2-5; TRBD2 aligns across 9 bases. With 6 bases clipped from V and 1 base from J, the junction kept 6 bases outside the gene matches. The germline gives CDR1 MGHDK, CDR2 SYGVNS. The CDR3 is 15 amino acids. CDR3 DNA sequence: TGTGCCAGCAGGGGTAGCGGGAGCAGCCAAGAGACCCAGTACTTC. It translates to CASRGSGSSQETQYF. Based on the CDR3 plus reference TRBV25-1 and TRBJ2-5, the full variable domain is EADIYQTPRYLVIGTGKKITLECSQTMGHDKMYWYQQDPGMELHLIHYSYGVNSTEKGDLSSESTVSRIRTEHFPLTLESARPSHTSQYLCASRGSGSSQETQYFGPGTRLLVL.

DNA of the CDR3: TGTGCCAGCAGCACGGGACTATCAACCTACACAGATACGCAGTATTTT. Its translation is CASSTGLSTYTDTQYF. This rearrangement joins TRBV11-1 to TRBJ2-3, with TRBD2 identical over 7 bases. V shed 5 bases and J 2 bases; nucleotides not matched to a gene: 10. Germline CDR1 is SGHAT and CDR2 is FQDESV (reference sequence). The CDR3 runs to 16 residues.